This T cell receptor (beta chain) is from a study of control samples from healthy donors and cancer patients. Assay: immunoSEQ multiplex PCR; the TCRdb copy retains only in-frame clones and omits some. There are 75,000 to 95,000 clones in the sample; just over 90% occur only once, and around 1.5% lies in the top ten. This receptor was obtained from a woman aged 30 to 39 in good health. Sequenced material: blood.

The chain's CDR3 is CASQGQVDGKLFF. CDR3 nucleotides: TGTGCCAGCCAAGGACAGGTGGACGGAAAACTGTTTTTT. V is TRBV12-3 or TRBV12-4 and J is TRBJ1-4; TRBD1 matches 7 bases. J lost 10 bases, V lost 8 bases, and 10 bases had no gene match. This CDR3 is built from 13 residues.